This T cell receptor (beta chain) was obtained from a study of shared clonotypes between healthy human individuals. For this clone: Its specificity is unknown.

Study-level findings and limits: Rarefaction revealed incomplete sorted-subset sequencing despite large depth. The donor pool, a small one, limited the genetic and exposure-history diversity represented. Memory subsets had estimated richness that was generally smaller than that of naive subsets.

Terminally differentiated effector memory CD45RA+ cells were left out of the naive CD8 fraction, which was CD45RO-negative and positively selected for CCR7. Researchers divided each subset's genomic DNA evenly across several immunoSEQ plates. The protocol was immunoSEQ multiplex PCR, while the TCRdb copy is restricted to in-frame clones and leaves out a portion. Of some 2,000,000 clones in the sample, around 96% are singletons; the top ten hold roughly 1%. The specimen was naive CD8+ T cells sorted from blood. The TCR comes from a young man in good health.

The DNA of the CDR3 is TGTGCCAGTAGTATAGATCAGGCTAGCGGGGGTTTCCAAGAGACCCAGTACTTC. This codes for CASSIDQASGGFQETQYF. The chain couples TRBV19 to TRBJ2-5, with TRBD2 matching 10 bases. This CDR3 region has 18 residues. The germline V gene encodes CDR1 LNHDA and CDR2 SQIVND (reference sequence). Trimming removed 0 bases from V and 1 base from J; junction bases left unmatched: 8.